This T cell receptor beta chain was sequenced for a study of identical twins. Each CDR3 protein is one row after TCRdb ran MiXCR on the 5' RACE reads. The table records approximately 240,000 distinct CDR3 sequences, more than 13% of them present only once. A few counts support this clonotype. V lost 5 bases and J lost 2, with 14 bases in between. Germline V gene data show CDR1 as DFQATT and CDR2 as SNEGSKA (reference sequence). The CDR3 length is 14 residues. This sequence was found in a woman aged 18-30 years in good health. The sample taken for sequencing was memory (CD45RO+) T cells sorted from blood. This rearrangement joins TRBV20-1 to TRBJ2-3; the D gene is possibly TRBD2 (6 bases). CDR3 sequence reads: CSAWVAEDTDTQYF. DNA of the CDR3: TGCAGTGCTTGGGTAGCGGAGGACACAGATACGCAGTATTTT.